This T cell receptor (beta chain) was captured by sequencing in a study of cytomegalovirus exposure and HLA in healthy donors (dated by TCRdb to between 2016 and 2019). Describing the broader study: An earlier analysis of approximately 600 of the donors reported 250 to 300 Gb of sequence data and some 120 million unique TCR beta sequences from 150 million to 200 million T cells. Rather than drawing on any new phenotypic data, the later analysis identified candidate immune exposures from TCR beta sequences and the way those sequences occurred across donors. The study aimed to test whether signatures of past pathogen exposure could be identified by cataloging public T cell receptors. HLA typing included class I and class II loci at four-digit resolution. The T cell repertoires of roughly 660 subjects were profiled by immunosequencing and related to cytomegalovirus serostatus. About five DR-DQ haplotypes were handled as single units for association and clustering, since linkage in the cohort was strong. On average, approximately 250,000 unique TCR beta nucleotide sequences were sequenced per donor among about 400 genotyped donors of the cohort, with roughly 19% of those sequences being non-productive. An early release that covered approximately 600 HLA-typed donors contained around 330 gigabases of sequencing data and 80 million or so unique TCR sequences. In an earlier analysis of roughly 580 of the donors, high-throughput TCR beta sequencing was used to judge whether each TCR beta V gene segment behaved as functional or pseudogenic. A later analysis re-analyzed previously published TCR beta repertoires from 500 to 700 donors and added high-resolution HLA genotyping to study TCR occurrence patterns. A separate validation cohort of roughly 120 different subjects was used in addition to the approximately 700-subject first cohort. Genome-wide SNP genotypes for about 60% of the roughly 670 donors were used in a later genetic analysis, which treated that subset as a discovery cohort. Among the roughly 400 genotyped donors, approximately 76% belonged to the genetic ancestry cluster associated with self-reported Caucasian donors. Donor age, sex, ethnicity and CMV serostatus were compiled alongside the repertoire data. High-throughput TCR immunosequencing, statistical association of individual TCRs with disease status, and machine learning were combined to predict cytomegalovirus infection status. The number of donors typed differed by locus, with 629-630 for A, B, C, DRB1 and DQB1, 522 for DQA1, about 610 for DPA1, and around 430 for DPB1. All discovery cohort repertoires had been generated on a single sequencing platform. Overall study outcomes, separate from this receptor: Compared with equally common non-associated chains, HLA-associated TCR beta chains in a later analysis were more clonally expanded and had lower generation probabilities. In both the original and validation cohorts, the classifier was reported to diagnose cytomegalovirus status with high specificity and sensitivity. A later analysis associated about 18,000 TCR beta sequences with specific HLA alleles at a false discovery rate of 0.05. Some IMGT-functional V segments, including TRBV6-2 and TRBV6-3, could not be told apart with the 87-base-pair reads, so those segments were excluded. A further reported finding was that TCR beta sequences accurately predicted the HLA-A and HLA-B alleles for most subjects in the first cohort. According to a later analysis, parvovirus B19, influenza, CMV and Epstein-Barr virus appeared linked to several top co-occurrence clusters. For the cohort, immune exposure information was limited to CMV serostatus. A later analysis found that most CMV-associated TCR beta chains appeared HLA-restricted, with HLA associations seemingly driven largely by CMV exposure. Correlated functional status among segregating V segments might be attributable to linkage disequilibrium, but an unknown experimental factor could not be ruled out. A later genetic analysis associated a missense DCLRE1C variant with V-gene and J-gene trimming of TCR beta chains, and an independent cohort replicated the association. In this cohort, only TCR beta chains were sequenced, and detectable features were limited by the absence of alpha or paired-chain data. HLA typing was unavailable for some donors at each locus, so association tests used only the typed subset. Sequencing depth was assumed to be roughly uniform across donors in the presence/absence analyses, though that assumption may not hold. According to the authors, the approach could potentially be generalized to other disease states and immunological phenotypes. In an earlier analysis of fewer than 750 of the donors, most TCR beta V segments were observed in productive rearrangements about 90% or about 30% of the time, broadly matching IMGT annotations. The study listed 150 to 200 TCR beta chains as associated with cytomegalovirus. Most TCR sequences were observed very rarely across donors, whereas some public TCRs were present in many individuals. In a later analysis, the rate of TCR association differed among HLA loci, with DRB1 alleles having the most associated TCRs and HLA-C alleles having the fewest. Because counts were too low, more than 15 rarely observed V segments, including chromosome 9 orphons, were left out of the earlier analysis of 587 of the donors. Three of the identified cytomegalovirus-associated TCR beta chains were confirmed in vitro to be specific for cytomegalovirus antigens. A cluster of highly shared sequence variants was judged likely to be a technical artifact of the sequencing pipeline. When HLA alleles, especially DR and DQ, strongly co-occurred, attributing TCR associations to individual alleles was difficult. A later genetic analysis reported fewer N-insertions in productive TCRs among donors in an Asian-associated ancestry cluster than the roughly 650-donor mean.

The cysteine opens and the phenylalanine closes a CDR3 of 15 amino acids. Of all the DNA, just the CDR3 is kept, 45 bases in frame from base 1. As encoded in the germline V gene, CDR1 is MNHEY while CDR2 is SVGAGI. V and J are trimmed by 6 bases and 5 bases, and the gene matches miss 9 bases of the junction. The cohort comprised hundreds of healthy bone marrow donors. Cohort members were all nominally healthy when sampled, although unrecorded immune exposures were likely present. The donor was CMV seropositive and belonged to the group of 250 to 300 seropositive cohort members. A peripheral blood sample was collected from each donor, and TCR beta sequencing was performed on peripheral blood mononuclear cells. The Qiagen DNeasy Blood Extraction Kit was used to extract genomic DNA from the blood cell samples. To prepare the library, the immunoSEQ multiplex PCR assay was applied. For the multiplex PCR, a mixture combining 60 forward primers for TCR Vbeta segments and 13 reverse primers for TCR Jbeta segments was used. A multiplex PCR assay on genomic DNA amplified the CDR3 region of rearranged TCR beta genes. On the Illumina HiSeq System, the amplified TCR beta libraries were sequenced as 87-base-pair reads. Per the original workflow: A later analysis tallied 75 million to 85 million unique TCR beta chains across the 666 repertoires, and approximately 9.9 million of those chains were shared by two or more donors. A nearest-neighbor algorithm error-corrected the raw reads and collapsed the reads into unique sequences, merging closely related sequences to remove PCR and sequencing errors. Alignment of CDR3 sequences to IMGT reference sequences was used to assign V, D and J gene segments. For a sequence to be retained, at least a six-nucleotide match to both a V gene segment and a J gene segment was required. A rearrangement counted as productive if the CDR3 had no stop codons and remained in frame with V and J, and every other rearrangement counted as non-productive. CDR3 was defined by IMGT convention, running from the second conserved V-encoded cysteine to the conserved J-encoded phenylalanine. The earlier analysis of 500 to 600 of the donors excluded sequences that lacked an unambiguous match to a single V gene segment. In an earlier analysis of several hundred of the donors, V segments were called functional above 56.7% productive rearrangements and were called segregating when the between-donor standard deviation exceeded 5%. A statistical classification framework was built for diagnosing cytomegalovirus status from the catalog of TCR beta chain sequences. A later analysis assigned V and J genes by comparing TCR nucleotide sequences with IMGT/GENE-DB human TR gene sequences. The TCRdist pipeline was used in a later analysis to assign CDR3 sequences and most-parsimonious VDJ recombination scenarios. In a later analysis, each TCR beta chain was defined by its CDR3 amino acid sequence together with its V-gene family, and reads without a unique V-gene family were excluded. To address suspected cross-contamination and a sequencing artifact, a later analysis removed around 600 highly shared, low-generation-probability nucleotide sequences. A later analysis calculated a clonal expansion index for each public chain from normalized within-repertoire ranks of inferred template counts. Generation probabilities in a later analysis came from a VDJ recombination model fitted to out-of-frame rearrangements, and those results were checked against IGoR. Hypergeometric tests were used in a later analysis to score TCR-TCR, TCR-HLA and TCR-CMV co-occurrence, with a repertoire-size bias correction applied to the TCR pairs. A later analysis estimated false discovery rates by permuting HLA or CMV assignments 20 times. In a later analysis, co-occurring TCRs were grouped with DBSCAN, and TCRdist sequence similarity was added when clustering was performed within HLA-allele-positive subsets. Co-occurrence clustering excluded repertoires with fewer than 30,000 or more than 120,000 public chains, plus five with anomalous nucleotide sharing. Entries here come from immuneACCESS through TCRdb and include only in-frame sequences with V and J called. Some clones fail to appear in such tables; in the studies checked, an unresolved V gene covers under half of the shortfall, and the cause of the remainder is unknown. V, J and clone size reflect that table, while D and trimming were determined from the DNA. The sample contains about 180,000 clones, around four fifths of them found a single time. The ten largest make up roughly 3.7% of the sample.

This clone appeared a single time. Its antigen is still unknown. No base quality values were provided; no much bigger clone lies one nucleotide off. Source material: PBMCs. The receptor was isolated from a woman aged 60 to 75 in good health and CMV-seropositive. The chain joins TRBV6-5 to TRBJ2-4; TRBD1 matches 8 bases in the middle. The DNA is TGTGCCAGCAGCCGGGGATCGGGACAGGAAAACATTCAGTACTTC. This is translated as CASSRGSGQENIQYF.